The clone carrying this T cell receptor (beta chain) has just a few counts. The data stem from a study of regulatory T cells in long-lasting Graves disease. Study information: Graves' patients, newly diagnosed, had taken antithyroid drugs under 3 months.

Researchers made TCR beta libraries by using iRepertoire HTBI primers and running Arm-PCR on CDR3 regions. TCRdb called the multiplex PCR reads again in MiXCR, with one record for every CDR3 protein. Here the sample spans under 400,000 distinct CDR3 sequences, approximately 15% being singletons. Germline V gives CDR1 SEHNR, CDR2 FQNEAQ (reference sequence). The V segment lost 8 bases and the J segment 8 bases; nucleotides outside the gene matches: 8. This CDR3 region has 12 residues. The time point: newly diagnosed GD, antithyroid drugs for less than 3 months. PBMC-extracted RNA yielded the TCR library. The same data also contributed to another study, on T cells in Graves' hyperthyroidism and ophthalmopathy.

The TCR originated in a man between 35 and 55 years old with Graves disease. V usage is TRBV7-9 and J usage is TRBJ1-2; 7 nucleotides match TRBD1. The sequences come from peripheral blood mononuclear cells (PBMCs), collected at new diagnosis, from a patient treated with antithyroid drugs. The CDR3 DNA follows: TGTGCCAGCCGACTTAACAGGGGCGGCTACACCTTC. This translates into CASRLNRGGYTF.